Listed below are T cell receptor beta chains from one sample, sequenced in a study of blood T cells in healthy people across ages. TCRdb redid the calling of the 5' RACE reads with MiXCR, one entry per CDR3 protein. The profile shows around 940,000 distinct CDR3 sequences, just over 50% of them singletons. The sample was blood. Every receptor here comes from a woman in her sixties in good health. Each CDR3 is given with its conserved first and last residue. Each record gives: CDR3 length, V gene, D gene, J gene, CDR3 protein. A D gene is named only where the DNA matches it firmly.

18,TRBV6-2/TRBV6-3,TRBD1,TRBJ2-7,CASSYPGQGLAVPYEQYF
15,TRBV4-2,.,TRBJ2-3,CASSQVSGRTDTQYF
14,TRBV20-1,TRBD1,TRBJ2-3,CSAEGGQGTDTQYF
12,TRBV24-1,.,TRBJ2-3,CATSANTDTQYF
12,TRBV10-3,.,TRBJ2-1,CAIRDNHNEQFF
12,TRBV20-1,TRBD1,TRBJ2-4,CSALEQGIIQYF
19,TRBV25-1,.,TRBJ2-6,CASSAGWGLSALGANVLTF
13,TRBV29-1,TRBD2,TRBJ2-7,CSVEKRDTYEQYF
17,TRBV5-1,.,.,CASSLTEEQLSYNEQYF
14,TRBV4-1,.,TRBJ2-1,CASSQWASVNEQFF
16,TRBV25-1,TRBD2,TRBJ2-3,CASSDRLAGVADTQYF
16,TRBV15,.,TRBJ2-3,CATGRWGDHRTDTQYF
16,TRBV6-6,TRBD1,TRBJ2-3,CASSYPGQGLADTQYF
15,TRBV5-5,TRBD1,TRBJ1-5,CTSSLDRGDNQPQHF
14,TRBV12-3/TRBV12-4,.,TRBJ2-7,CASSLDGYSYEQYF
17,TRBV7-2,TRBD1,TRBJ2-3,CASSPQHFGQGARTQYF
15,TRBV28,TRBD1,.,CTSSFPGTGKYEQYF
15,TRBV7-9,TRBD2,TRBJ2-1,CASSSRTSSSNEQFF
16,TRBV4-1,.,TRBJ2-5,CASSGENWGVQETQYF
13,TRBV20-1,.,TRBJ2-7,CSAHQGSSYEQYF
14,TRBV6-1,TRBD1,TRBJ2-7,CASSGTGIGYEQYF
14,TRBV2,.,TRBJ2-1,CASSARLIANEQFF
15,TRBV28,.,TRBJ2-7,CASSQQGIRGYEQYF
16,TRBV18,.,TRBJ1-2,CASSPLPGSIDYGYTF
14,TRBV11-3,.,TRBJ2-1,CASSRKGHTNEQFF
14,TRBV27,.,TRBJ2-5,CASSPRGRPETQYF
19,TRBV16,TRBD1,TRBJ2-7,CAGSQSGTGWNKQKDEQYF
16,TRBV6-5,.,TRBJ2-3,CASSRASGVGTDTQYF
14,TRBV5-1,.,.,CASSQKTSIYEQYF
14,TRBV7-8,.,TRBJ2-1,CASSLGDFLNEQFF
14,TRBV7-9,TRBD1,TRBJ1-2,CASSLPGQAYGYTF
19,TRBV6-5,TRBD1,TRBJ2-6,CASSYRGQGGSSGANVLTF
10,TRBV25-1,.,TRBJ2-7,CASSHGEQYF
16,TRBV18,.,TRBJ2-4,CASSPPQGLAKNIQYF
14,TRBV20-1,.,TRBJ2-3,CSARIAVTTDTQYF
16,TRBV28,TRBD2,TRBJ2-5,CASRRAGGSSRETQYF
15,TRBV3-1,.,TRBJ2-7,CASSQDLAVLYEQYF
14,TRBV5-1,TRBD1,TRBJ2-7,CASSPETGIYEQYF
14,TRBV7-2,.,TRBJ1-1,CASNEMGTNTEAFF
15,TRBV4-1,TRBD2,TRBJ2-7,CASSQARTSGYEQYF
18,TRBV20-1,TRBD2,TRBJ2-1,CSARASSGAQKPYNEQFF
14,TRBV7-2,TRBD1,TRBJ2-7,CASSSARQGNEQYF
15,TRBV20-1,.,TRBJ1-5,CSARVRGQGNQPQHF
13,TRBV4-2,.,TRBJ1-5,CASSTTLNQPQHF
13,TRBV10-3,TRBD1,TRBJ1-1,CAIKNTGDTEAFF
15,TRBV15,.,TRBJ1-2,CATSRDPGQVYGYTF
15,TRBV5-1,TRBD2,TRBJ2-1,CASSSDGAGDNEQFF
13,TRBV7-2,.,TRBJ2-1,CASSERASSEQFF
13,TRBV5-6,.,TRBJ2-7,CASSLDAPYELYF
14,TRBV7-2,.,TRBJ2-1,CASSLSGGNNEQFF
12,TRBV6-2/TRBV6-3,.,TRBJ2-7,CASTKGSYEQYF
12,TRBV20-1,TRBD2,.,CSPVAGGYEQYF
16,TRBV4-1,.,TRBJ2-4,CASSPLPTGGKNIQYF
14,TRBV6-2/TRBV6-3,.,TRBJ2-1,CASSLELATNEQFF
19,TRBV4-1,.,TRBJ2-1,CASSQDPWSLVGVYNEQFF
18,TRBV5-8,.,TRBJ2-1,CASSGNTQLAWRIDEQFF
15,TRBV7-2,TRBD2,TRBJ2-5,CASSPTSGFYNEQYF
15,TRBV28,.,TRBJ2-6,CASSLPVSGANVLTF